The 26 T cell receptor beta chains in this list originate from one sample, sequenced in a study of OX40 agonist ivuxolimab in advanced cancers. Assay: immunoSEQ multiplex PCR; the TCRdb copy retains only in-frame clones and omits some. This table has roughly 66,000 clones, 83% appearing once. The sequencing used CD4+ or CD8+ T cells sorted from blood, collected in a trial of the OX40 agonist ivuxolimab. The receptors derive from an adult with an advanced solid tumor such as melanoma, head and neck, liver or kidney cancer.

The rearrangement uses TRBV6-5 and TRBJ2-1; D gene uncertain. Trimming removed 5 bases from V and 13 bases from J, with 12 bases in between. The germline gives CDR1 MNHEY, CDR2 SVGAGI. This CDR3 has 11 residues. CDR3 region: CASSAPGRQFF. The CDR3 DNA is TGTGCCAGCAGTGCCCCCGGACGACAGTTCTTC.

V gene TRBV6-6 combines with J gene TRBJ1-2; D perhaps matches TRBD1 (5 bases). CDR3 length: 14 residues. Germline V CDR1 and CDR2: MNHNY, SVGAGI (reference sequence). With 1 base removed from V and 4 bases from J, the gap between germline ends came to 10 bases. This CDR3 is CASSYLEGSYGYTF. CDR3 DNA: TGTGCCAGCAGTTACTTAGAGGGGAGCTATGGCTACACCTTC.

The chain couples TRBV7-2 to TRBJ2-1, with 9 bases aligning to TRBD2. Germline V gene data show CDR1 as SGHTA and CDR2 as FQGNSA. This CDR3 contains 15 residues. Germline trimming cut 0 bases from V and 4 bases from J; bases unmatched to any gene: 1. The CDR3 protein is CASSLALAGYNEQFF. The CDR3 nucleotides read TGTGCCAGCAGCTTAGCACTAGCGGGTTACAATGAGCAGTTCTTC.

The CDR3 coding sequence is TGTGCCTGGAGTGTACTGGGGTCAGAAGATACGCAGTATTTT. As protein: CAWSVLGSEDTQYF. The chain recombines TRBV30 with TRBJ2-3; D gene unclear. The CDR3 has 14 residues. V was cut by 0 bases and J by 5 bases, with 12 bases left in between. Germline values: CDR1 GTSNPN, CDR2 SVGIG (reference sequence).

This chain links TRBV2 with TRBJ1-5; a possible D gene is TRBD1 (6 bases). The CDR3 covers 14 residues. The germline CDR1 and CDR2 sequences are SNHLY and FYNNEI. V lost 8 bases, J lost 5 bases, and 16 bases lay in between. The CDR3 sequence is CASSSQGSHQPQHF. The CDR3 bases are TGTGCCAGCTCTTCGCAGGGGTCGCATCAGCCCCAGCATTTT.

The genes are TRBV5-1 and TRBJ2-2; D perhaps matches TRBD1 (5 bases). The V end was cut by 4 bases, the J end by 1 base, with 11 bases between. Germline V gives CDR1 SGHRS, CDR2 YFSETQ. The CDR3 sequence is 15 residues long. CDR3 sequence (DNA): TGCGCCAGCAGCCCTCGGCAGGGGAACACCGGGGAGCTGTTTTTT. This gives the protein CASSPRQGNTGELFF.

V is TRBV12-5 and J is TRBJ2-1, with 7 bases that match TRBD2. Germline lookup yields CDR1 LGHNT and CDR2 FRNRAP. J gave up 4 bases and V 5 bases, and 11 bases lay outside the gene matches. This CDR3 is 16 amino acids long. The CDR3 here is CASGPLSSGRYNEQFF. Written as DNA, the CDR3 is TGTGCTAGTGGTCCACTCTCTAGCGGCCGTTACAATGAGCAGTTCTTC.

This clone was observed a single time. The rearrangement joins TRBV5-1 to TRBJ2-5; D is ambiguous. Germline V lookup: CDR1 SGHRS, CDR2 YFSETQ. Trimming pared 0 bases from V and 11 bases from J, leaving 11 bases between. The CDR3 contains 12 residues. The DNA for the CDR3 is TGCGCCAGCAGCTTGGGCCTGTCCGGGCAGTACTTC. It encodes CASSLGLSGQYF. The full variable domain, with the rest looked up from reference TRBV5-1 and TRBJ2-5, is KAGVTQTPRYLIKTRGQQVTLSCSPISGHRSVSWYQQTPGQGLQFLFEYFSETQRNKGNFPGRFSGRQFSNSRSEMNVSTLELGDSALYLCASSLGLSGQYFGPGTRLLVL.

The chain is built from TRBV7-2 and TRBJ1-5; D perhaps matches TRBD1 (5 bases). Germline V gene lookup returns CDR1 SGHTA and CDR2 FQGNSA. The CDR3 has 16 amino acids. With 5 bases removed from V and 0 bases from J, the gap between germline ends came to 14 bases. The CDR3 spells CASSEGRIFSNQPQHF. CDR3 DNA sequence: TGTGCCAGCAGCGAGGGACGGATCTTTAGCAATCAGCCCCAGCATTTT.

This clone appeared once. The chain joins TRBV7-9 to TRBJ2-1; either TRBD1 or TRBD2 may supply D (5 bases each). This CDR3 is 13 amino acids long. The V and J ends lost 3 bases and 6 bases respectively, with 9 bases between them. Germline assignment: CDR1 SEHNR and CDR2 FQNEAQ (reference sequence). The CDR3 region has the DNA TGTGCCAGCAGCTTGGGGACGCTCAATGAGCAGTTCTTC. It is translated as CASSLGTLNEQFF.

The chain combines TRBV7-9 with TRBJ1-2; D is uncertain. Deletions cut 5 bases from V and 1 base from J, with 11 bases between. The CDR3 totals 14 residues. CDR1 is SEHNR and CDR2 is FQNEAQ in the germline V gene (reference sequence). The CDR3 sequence: CASSPGGNNYGYTF. The CDR3, as DNA: TGTGCCAGCAGCCCCGGCGGGAATAACTATGGCTACACCTTC.

This chain connects TRBV10-3 to TRBJ2-6; D is ambiguous. The CDR3 spans 13 residues. Per germline, CDR1 ENHRY and CDR2 SYGVKD. V lost 6 bases and J lost 1, with 4 bases in between. Here the CDR3 reads CAISPSGANVLTF. CDR3 bases: TGTGCCATCAGCCCATCTGGGGCCAACGTCCTGACTTTC.

This clone was detected only a few times. The chain uses TRBV6-1 and TRBJ1-5; no clear D gene. This CDR3 has 13 amino acids. V was pared by 0 bases and J by 4 bases, with 4 bases between. The V gene's germline CDR1 is MNHNS and CDR2 SASEGT. CDR3 bases: TGTGCCAGCAGTGAAGCCCGGAATCAGCCCCAGCATTTT. Translation gives CASSEARNQPQHF.

This clone showed up just a few times. The V gene is TRBV4-1, the J gene TRBJ2-5; the match to TRBD2 covers 9 bases. The junction had 14 bases not matched to a gene; V was cut back by 4 bases and J by 5 bases. Germline CDR1 reads MGHRA; CDR2 reads YSYEKL. The CDR3 totals 17 residues. CDR3 in DNA: TGCGCCAGCAGCCTAACCTCTGCGGGGGGGCCGTGGGAGACCCAGTACTTC. It specifies CASSLTSAGGPWETQYF.

The J gene is TRBJ1-2, the V gene TRBV6-1; D is uncertain. Germline V lookup: CDR1 MNHNS, CDR2 SASEGT. Trimming took 5 bases from V and 5 from J, leaving 6 bases between them. CDR3 length: 11 residues. The CDR3 DNA is TGTGCCAGCAGTCTAGGGTATGGCTACACCTTC. It specifies CASSLGYGYTF.

This clone showed up just a few times. J is TRBJ1-1 and V is TRBV21-1; the D call TRBD1 from the table was never checked on the DNA. TRBV21-1 has pseudogene status. This CDR3 has 16 residues. CDR3 amino acids: CASSILPGQTNTEAFF. Written as DNA, the CDR3 is TGTGCCAGCAGCATCCTCCCCGGACAGACGAACACTGAAGCTTTCTTT.

The V call is TRBV19, the J call TRBJ2-2; the match to TRBD1 covers 7 bases. The CDR3 spans 16 residues. Trimming removed 5 bases from V and 0 bases from J; junction bases left unmatched: 6. Germline loops: CDR1 LNHDA, CDR2 SQIVND (reference sequence). The CDR3 DNA reads as TGTGCCAGTAGTGCCAGGACAGGAGCGAACACCGGGGAGCTGTTTTTT. It codes for CASSARTGANTGELFF.

The chain combines TRBV7-8 with TRBJ2-3; D gene uncertain. Germline values: CDR1 SGHVS, CDR2 FQNEAQ. The CDR3 spans 14 residues. Trimming cost V 1 base and J 2 bases, with 7 bases left between them. CDR3 region: CASSLDSITDTQYF. DNA for the CDR3: TGTGCCAGCAGCTTAGACTCAATCACAGATACGCAGTATTTT.

This chain joins TRBV5-6 and TRBJ1-5; 9 positions agree with TRBD1. Germline CDR1 and CDR2: SGHDT and YYEEEE. V was clipped by 4 bases and J by 2 bases; unmatched bases: 10. The CDR3 is made up of 17 amino acids. This chain's CDR3 is CASSVLSGQGGNQPQHF. The CDR3 coding sequence is TGTGCCAGCAGCGTTTTATCGGGACAGGGAGGCAATCAGCCCCAGCATTTT.

The CDR3 bases are TGTGCCAGCACCCGACAGGGCTATGGCTACACCTTC. Translation gives CASTRQGYGYTF. The chain combines TRBV6-1 with TRBJ1-2, with 7 nucleotides matching TRBD1. The CDR3 loop spans 12 amino acids. V was clipped by 7 bases and J by 4 bases; unmatched bases: 3. The germline V gene encodes CDR1 MNHNS and CDR2 SASEGT.

The chain joins TRBV29-1 to TRBJ1-1, with D possibly TRBD1 on 6 matching bases. The germline gives CDR1 SQVTM, CDR2 ANQGSEA. This CDR3 spans 14 amino acids. The V end was cut by 7 bases, the J end by 4 bases, with 19 bases between. DNA for the CDR3: TGCAGCGCCGAGAAGCTAAGGGGGACCACTGAAGCTTTCTTT. Translating gives CSAEKLRGTTEAFF.

The V gene is TRBV5-1, the J gene TRBJ1-3; maybe TRBD1 (6 bases). Germline values: CDR1 SGHRS, CDR2 YFSETQ. This CDR3 has 15 amino acids. Trimming took 0 bases from V and 4 from J, leaving 11 bases between them. The CDR3 DNA reads TGCGCCAGCAGCTTGGACAGGGCGCAAGGAAACACCATATATTTT. Translation gives CASSLDRAQGNTIYF.

The rearrangement joins TRBV18 to TRBJ1-5, with unresolved D. V dropped 3 bases and J dropped 6 bases, with 9 bases sitting between them. Germline V gene lookup returns CDR1 KGHSH and CDR2 LQKENI. This CDR3 comprises 13 residues. The CDR3, as DNA: TGTGCCAGCTCACCTGGCGTTGGTCAGCCCCAGCATTTT. It encodes CASSPGVGQPQHF.

The V and J genes are TRBV30 and TRBJ1-1; D ambiguous. This CDR3 region has 10 residues. V shed 4 bases and J shed 3 bases, with 3 bases lying between them. Germline lookup yields CDR1 GTSNPN and CDR2 SVGIG (reference sequence). The CDR3 sequence is CAWTHTEAFF. The DNA for the CDR3 is TGTGCCTGGACCCACACTGAAGCTTTCTTT.

The V gene is TRBV5-4, the J gene TRBJ1-2; 8 bases line up with TRBD1. Trimming removed 4 bases from V and 3 bases from J; junction bases left unmatched: 8. The length of the CDR3 is 15 residues. Germline lookup yields CDR1 SGHNT and CDR2 YYREEE (reference sequence). CDR3 sequence reads: CASSTKTGDDYGYTF. CDR3 nucleotide sequence: TGTGCCAGCAGCACCAAGACAGGGGATGACTATGGCTACACCTTC.

The J gene is TRBJ1-4, the V gene TRBV7-2; D gene uncertain. Germline V lookup: CDR1 SGHTA, CDR2 FQGNSA. The CDR3 consists of 15 residues. The germline V and J ends were trimmed by 1 base and 4 bases, with 10 bases remaining between them. The CDR3 protein is CASSLVRQNNEKLFF. The DNA for the CDR3 is TGTGCCAGCAGCTTAGTGAGGCAGAATAATGAAAAACTGTTTTTT.